Listed below are T cell receptor beta chains from one sample, sequenced in a study of T cell responses to AZD1222 COVID-19 vaccine. Measured with immunoSEQ multiplex PCR; TCRdb has only the in-frame clones, and not every one. The top ten clones hold 6.9% of a sample with about 56,000 clones, 86% of them seen once. The specimen was peripheral blood, collected 28 days after the second AZD1222 dose. All receptors derive from an adult who received the AZD1222 COVID-19 vaccine. CDR3s include the opening cysteine and the closing phenylalanine or tryptophan. D genes are given only for firm matches. Where a row states a size, it is once, few, many or the class of an expanded clone; other rows omit it.

J	D	size	V	CDR3	DNA
TRBJ1-1	NA	few	TRBV6-5	CASSYSSRGNTEAFF	TGTGCCAGCAGTTACTCGAGCAGGGGGAACACTGAAGCTTTCTTT
TRBJ2-5	NA	NA	TRBV19	CASSTPGAGQETQYF	TGTGCCAGTAGTACCCCGGGGGCGGGGCAAGAGACCCAGTACTTC
TRBJ2-1	TRBD2	NA	TRBV18	CASSPGTSGDEQFF	TGTGCCAGCTCACCGGGGACTAGCGGCGATGAGCAGTTCTTC
TRBJ2-7	TRBD2	NA	TRBV6-2/TRBV6-3	CASSRPTSGTSSSFYEQYF	TGTGCCAGCAGTAGACCGACTAGCGGGACATCCTCTTCCTTCTACGAGCAGTACTTC
TRBJ1-3	NA	once	TRBV10-1	CASSESRGYSGNTIYF	TGCGCCAGCAGTGAGTCAAGAGGGTACTCTGGAAACACCATATATTTT
TRBJ1-6	NA	once	TRBV28	CASSLGGSTNSPLHF	TGTGCCAGCAGTTTGGGAGGGTCGACTAATTCACCCCTCCACTTT
TRBJ2-6	TRBD2	NA	TRBV19	CASSPLTRGKVSFGANVLTF	TGTGCCAGTAGTCCGTTAACGCGGGGGAAGGTTTCTTTTGGGGCCAACGTCCTGACTTTC
TRBJ1-4	NA	NA	TRBV5-1	CASSEGTTTNEKLFF	TGCGCCAGCAGCGAGGGGACCACAACTAATGAAAAACTGTTTTTT
TRBJ1-1	NA	once	TRBV2	CASSVKGGNTEAFF	TGTGCCAGCAGTGTAAAGGGGGGGAACACTGAAGCTTTCTTT
TRBJ2-2	TRBD1	once	TRBV9	CASSPRGRGTGKTGELFF	TGTGCCAGCAGCCCCCGGGGGCGGGGGACAGGGAAAACCGGGGAGCTGTTTTTT
TRBJ2-3	TRBD1	NA	TRBV4-1	CASSQANRGQDTQYF	TGCGCCAGCAGCCAAGCCAACAGGGGGCAAGATACGCAGTATTTT
TRBJ2-7	TRBD2	NA	TRBV7-2	CASSLASGDSYEQYF	TGTGCCAGCAGCTTAGCGAGCGGGGACTCCTACGAGCAGTACTTC
TRBJ2-2	TRBD2	NA	TRBV29-1	CSAGGLAGVGNGELFF	TGCAGCGCTGGTGGACTAGCGGGAGTAGGTAACGGGGAGCTGTTTTTT
TRBJ2-3	TRBD2	once	TRBV19	CASSISAVAGGSDTQYF	TGTGCCAGTAGTATTTCTGCGGTAGCGGGGGGGTCAGATACGCAGTATTTT
TRBJ2-7	NA	NA	TRBV2	CASSPGTRGEQYF	TGTGCCAGCAGTCCCGGCACTAGAGGCGAGCAGTACTTC
TRBJ1-2	NA	NA	TRBV24-1	CATGGSGTIYGYTF	TGTGCCACCGGTGGGTCGGGAACTATATATGGCTACACCTTC
TRBJ2-5	TRBD2	NA	TRBV15	CATSMGLAGAGETQYF	TGTGCCACCAGCATGGGACTAGCGGGAGCGGGAGAGACCCAGTACTTC
TRBJ2-1	TRBD2	once	TRBV7-3	CASSFDPSGTEQFF	TGTGCCAGCAGCTTTGATCCTAGCGGGACGGAGCAGTTCTTC
TRBJ2-7	NA	NA	TRBV18	CASSPGRTYEQYF	TGTGCCAGCTCCCCGGGACGGACCTACGAGCAGTACTTC
TRBJ1-5	NA	few	TRBV19	CASSPYRDQPQHF	TGTGCCAGTAGTCCTTACAGAGATCAGCCCCAGCATTTT
TRBJ1-6	NA	NA	TRBV4-1	CASSPTPVSGLYSPLHF	TGCGCCAGCAGCCCCACCCCAGTTAGCGGACTCTATTCACCCCTCCACTTT
TRBJ2-1	NA	once	TRBV25-1	CASSVYPTGTSYNEQFF	TGTGCCAGCAGTGTGTATCCGACCGGGACTTCCTACAATGAGCAGTTCTTC
TRBJ2-3	NA	NA	TRBV7-2	CASSFQGSDTQYF	TGTGCCAGCAGCTTCCAAGGATCAGATACGCAGTATTTT
TRBJ1-2	NA	NA	TRBV5-5	CASSLGWGSRGGYTF	TGTGCCAGCAGCTTGGGTTGGGGTTCCCGTGGGGGCTACACCTTC
TRBJ2-2	NA	NA	TRBV11-1	CASSRGITGELFF	TGTGCCAGCAGCCGGGGCATCACCGGGGAGCTGTTTTTT
TRBJ1-5	TRBD1	NA	TRBV2	CASSPQGAGEPQHF	TGTGCCAGCAGCCCACAGGGGGCAGGGGAGCCCCAGCATTTT
TRBJ1-1	TRBD1	NA	TRBV28	CASSRTGTGNTEAFF	TGTGCCAGCAGTCGAACGGGGACAGGGAACACTGAAGCTTTCTTT
TRBJ2-5	NA	once	TRBV15	CATSRGAQETQYF	TGTGCCACCAGCAGAGGGGCCCAAGAGACCCAGTACTTC
TRBJ1-6	NA	NA	TRBV27	CASSWNLYNSPLHF	TGTGCCAGCAGTTGGAACCTCTATAATTCACCCCTCCACTTT
TRBJ1-6	NA	NA	TRBV7-9	CASGPGTSYNSPLHF	TGTGCCAGCGGACCAGGGACCTCCTATAATTCACCCCTCCACTTT
TRBJ2-7	NA	few	TRBV5-1	CASSSSLSEQYF	TGCGCCAGCAGCTCGAGCTTATCCGAGCAGTACTTC
TRBJ2-1	NA	NA	TRBV7-9	CASSLAGLNEQFF	TGTGCCAGCAGCTTAGCGGGTCTCAATGAGCAGTTCTTC
TRBJ1-5	NA	NA	TRBV2	CASSDEGNQPQHF	TGTGCCAGCAGTGATGAGGGCAATCAGCCCCAGCATTTT
TRBJ2-7	NA	once	TRBV6-5	CASYGRTYEQYF	TGTGCCAGCTATGGCAGAACCTACGAGCAGTACTTC
TRBJ1-1	NA	NA	TRBV6-2/TRBV6-3	CASSYPGGTEAFF	TGTGCCAGCAGTTACCCGGGGGGCACTGAAGCTTTCTTT
TRBJ2-7	NA	once	TRBV7-8	CASSSLTGRLLHEQYF	TGTGCCAGCAGCTCCTTGACAGGACGGCTTCTCCACGAGCAGTACTTC
TRBJ2-3	NA	NA	TRBV7-2	CASRKGQSTDTQYF	TGTGCCAGCAGAAAAGGACAGAGTACAGATACGCAGTATTTT
TRBJ1-4	TRBD1	NA	TRBV24-1	CATSDSGTGGKLFF	TGTGCCACCAGTGATTCCGGGACAGGGGGTAAACTGTTTTTT
TRBJ1-1	TRBD1	NA	TRBV7-2	CASSFSGAGGLNTEAFF	TGTGCCAGCAGCTTCTCCGGCGCAGGGGGCTTGAACACTGAAGCTTTCTTT
TRBJ1-1	NA	NA	TRBV28	CASSLVRVVGVNTEAFF	TGTGCCAGCAGTTTGGTCAGGGTCGTGGGTGTGAACACTGAAGCTTTCTTT
TRBJ2-2	TRBD2	NA	TRBV18	CASSPPRGGGAPGELFF	TGTGCCAGCTCACCCCCGAGGGGCGGGGGAGCGCCCGGGGAGCTGTTTTTT
TRBJ1-1	NA	once	TRBV19	CASSLTAEGTNTEAFF	TGTGCCAGTAGTCTCACGGCCGAGGGTACGAACACTGAAGCTTTCTTT
TRBJ2-7	TRBD1	NA	TRBV5-5	CASSLGPGQEYEQYF	TGTGCCAGCAGCTTAGGCCCGGGACAGGAGTACGAGCAGTACTTC
TRBJ2-5	NA	NA	TRBV4-2	CASSQTSGTQYF	TGTGCCAGCAGCCAAACGAGCGGGACCCAGTACTTC
TRBJ1-2	TRBD1	NA	TRBV6-5	CASSYSSGTGGAGYTF	TGTGCCAGCAGTTACTCATCCGGGACAGGGGGCGCGGGCTACACCTTC
TRBJ1-3	NA	NA	TRBV20-1	CSAREVDTIYF	TGCAGTGCTAGAGAAGTCGACACCATATATTTT
TRBJ1-1	TRBD1	NA	TRBV3-1/TRBV3-2	CASSQESYTGVGTEAFF	TGTGCCAGCAGCCAAGAAAGTTATACAGGGGTGGGCACTGAAGCTTTCTTT
TRBJ1-1	NA	NA	TRBV25-1	CASSDQKGSADEAFF	TGTGCCAGCAGTGATCAAAAAGGGTCCGCAGACGAAGCTTTCTTT
TRBJ1-2	NA	NA	TRBV6-4	CASSDTGGQYNGYTF	TGTGCCAGCAGTGACACCGGGGGCCAATACAATGGCTACACCTTC
TRBJ2-2	NA	NA	TRBV5-8	CASSLQGDTGELFF	TGTGCCAGCAGCTTGCAAGGAGACACCGGGGAGCTGTTTTTT
TRBJ2-7	NA	NA	TRBV7-9	CASSPYRGGPGGDEQYF	TGTGCCAGCAGCCCCTACCGTGGGGGCCCAGGTGGCGACGAGCAGTACTTC
TRBJ1-5	NA	NA	TRBV7-9	CASSPLGGTNQPQHF	TGTGCCAGCAGCCCTTTGGGGGGAACCAATCAGCCCCAGCATTTT
TRBJ2-2	NA	NA	TRBV4-1	CASSQEGSGRTNTGELFF	TGCGCCAGCAGCCAAGAAGGGTCAGGGCGGACGAACACCGGGGAGCTGTTTTTT
TRBJ2-1	NA	NA	TRBV10-3	CASRGGGRSDSYNEQFF	TGTGCCTCCAGGGGGGGCGGGAGAAGTGATTCCTACAATGAGCAGTTCTTC
TRBJ1-5	TRBD1	NA	TRBV28	CASRTGGLNQPQHF	TGTGCCAGCAGGACAGGGGGACTAAATCAGCCCCAGCATTTT